A single sample is the source of the 27 T cell receptor beta chains below, sequenced in a study of cytomegalovirus exposure and HLA in healthy donors (dated by TCRdb to the late 2010s). Receptor libraries were prepared by the immunoSEQ multiplex PCR assay. For the multiplex PCR, a mixture combining 60 forward primers for TCR Vbeta segments and 13 reverse primers for TCR Jbeta segments was used. This is the immuneACCESS table as TCRdb keeps it, with only in-frame sequences that have V and J called. A part of the clones is gone; compared with another copy, unresolved V genes explain less than half, and the rest is unexplained. This sample gives some 65,000 clones in total; around four fifths of them show up just once. In total, the top ten clones hold over 2.5% of the sample. Sequenced: PBMCs. The receptor set was obtained from a girl aged 10 to 17 in good health and CMV-seropositive.

J is TRBJ1-6 and V is TRBV25-1; 7 positions agree with TRBD1. The germline V gene encodes CDR1 MGHDK and CDR2 SYGVNS. V lost 2 bases and J lost 7; bases outside the gene matches: 5. This CDR3 is built from 15 residues. In nucleotides, the CDR3 is TGTGCCAGCAGTGAACAGACAGGGATGAATTCACCCCTCCACTTT. Residues: CASSEQTGMNSPLHF.

V usage is TRBV6-1 and J usage is TRBJ1-2, with D hard to call. The germline V gene encodes CDR1 MNHNS and CDR2 SASEGT. The CDR3 is 14 residues long. With 4 bases removed from V and 4 bases from J, the gap between germline ends came to 13 bases. The CDR3 coding sequence is TGTGCCAGCAGTGTAGAGGCGGTAGCCTATGGCTACACCTTC. Encoded protein: CASSVEAVAYGYTF.

This clone was counted once. This chain's CDR3 is CASSLDRGPDEAFF. Here the CDR3 DNA reads TGTGCCAGCAGCTTAGATCGAGGGCCCGATGAAGCTTTCTTT. The rearrangement links TRBV11-2 to TRBJ1-1; no clear D. Trimming left V 0 bases short and J 7 bases short, with 12 bases between. Germline lookup yields CDR1 SGHAT and CDR2 FQNNGV. The CDR3 is 14 residues long.

The CDR3 nucleotides read TGTGCCTGGAGTCTGACAGACGAAGATACGCAGTATTTT. It translates to CAWSLTDEDTQYF. The chain has TRBV30 and TRBJ2-3; a possible D gene is TRBD1 (5 bases). Germline CDR1 is GTSNPN and CDR2 is SVGIG (reference sequence). The CDR3 is 13 amino acids. Trimming cost V 2 bases and J 5 bases, with 11 bases left between them.

In its sample, this clone was seen a few times. This rearrangement joins TRBV29-1 to TRBJ2-3, with TRBD1 as a possible D gene (6 bases). V was pared by 3 bases and J by 4 bases, with 20 bases between. CDR3 length equals 16 residues. Germline CDR1 is SQVTM and CDR2 is ANQGSEA. The CDR3 region is CSVEGYRVGAPDTQYF. The CDR3 coding sequence is TGCAGCGTTGAGGGGTATAGGGTGGGGGCCCCAGATACGCAGTATTTT.

J is TRBJ1-5 and V is TRBV4-1; D is undetermined. Germline loops: CDR1 MGHRA, CDR2 YSYEKL. The CDR3 runs to 13 residues. V was pared by 2 bases and J by 7 bases, with 9 bases between. The CDR3 reads CASSQPQNQPQHF. The CDR3 bases are TGCGCCAGCAGCCAACCCCAGAACCAGCCCCAGCATTTT.

This chain links TRBV9 with TRBJ2-3, with 10 bases fitting TRBD2. Germline V gene lookup returns CDR1 SGDLS and CDR2 YYNGEE. Trimming took 0 bases from V and 1 from J; bases not matched to a gene: 8. This CDR3 is built from 18 residues. CDR3 sequence: CASSVETSSGSRTDTQYF. The CDR3, as DNA: TGTGCCAGCAGCGTAGAAACCTCTAGCGGGAGTCGCACAGATACGCAGTATTTT.

The V call is TRBV20-1, the J call TRBJ2-4; D gene ambiguous. Germline V gene data show CDR1 as DFQATT and CDR2 as SNEGSKA (reference sequence). The CDR3 is 11 residues long. V lost 0 bases and J lost 13, with 10 bases in between. CDR3 amino acids: CSAREDSLQYF. DNA of the CDR3: TGCAGTGCTAGAGAAGACTCCTTGCAGTACTTC.

The chain carries TRBV29-1 and TRBJ2-2, with 8 bases aligning to TRBD1. The CDR3 contains 14 residues. V lost 2 bases and J lost 3; bases outside the gene matches: 2. Looked up from germline, CDR1 is SQVTM and CDR2 is ANQGSEA. In DNA form, the CDR3 reads TGCAGCGTTGAATACAGGGGGGACACCGGGGAGCTGTTTTTT. Translating gives CSVEYRGDTGELFF.

The chain recombines TRBV29-1 with TRBJ2-5; tentative D call: TRBD2 (5 bases). The ends were cut back, 7 bases at V and 5 bases at J, with 17 bases in the middle. The germline CDR1 and CDR2 sequences are SQVTM and ANQGSEA. The CDR3 extends over 13 amino acids. In DNA form, the CDR3 reads TGCAGCGAGACACCGTCATCGGGGGAGACCCAGTACTTC. Amino acid sequence: CSETPSSGETQYF. Full variable domain (missing parts from reference TRBV29-1 and TRBJ2-5): SAVISQKPSRDICQRGTSLTIQCQVDSQVTMMFWYRQQPGQSLTLIATANQGSEATYESGFVIDKFPISRPNLTFSTLTVSNMSPEDSSIYLCSETPSSGETQYFGPGTRLLVL.

This chain joins TRBV2 and TRBJ2-1, with D tentatively TRBD2 (5 bases). Trimming stripped 4 bases from V and 6 bases from J, with 13 bases between. Germline V gene data show CDR1 as SNHLY and CDR2 as FYNNEI. There are 14 residues in the CDR3. The CDR3 sequence: CASSALGIGNEQFF. Here the CDR3 DNA reads TGTGCCAGCAGTGCACTAGGGATTGGCAATGAGCAGTTCTTC.

The V and J genes are TRBV14 and TRBJ2-3; tentatively, D is TRBD2 (6 bases). CDR1 and CDR2 (germline): SGHDN, FVKESK. The CDR3 has 15 amino acids. Deletions cut 3 bases from V and 1 base from J, with 11 bases between. CDR3 in amino acids: CASSHPWGGTDTQYF. The CDR3 DNA is TGTGCCAGCAGCCATCCCTGGGGGGGCACAGATACGCAGTATTTT.

The gene calls are TRBV25-1 and TRBJ2-3, with D perhaps matching TRBD2 (5 bases). The CDR3 is 15 residues long. Per the germline V gene, CDR1 is MGHDK and CDR2 is SYGVNS. The V end was cut by 6 bases, the J end by 6 bases, with 19 bases between. CDR3: CASRPPGLTGDTQYF. The CDR3 bases are TGTGCCAGCAGGCCCCCCGGACTTACTGGGGATACGCAGTATTTT.

The chain uses TRBV30 and TRBJ2-7, with TRBD1 matching over 8 bases. Germline V gene data show CDR1 as GTSNPN and CDR2 as SVGIG (reference sequence). Trimming cost V 1 base and J 6 bases; bases outside gene matches: 14. The CDR3 contains 16 residues. CDR3 DNA: TGTGCCTGGAGTGAAATGGACAGGGTGGTGTTTGGCGAGCAGTACTTC. Residues: CAWSEMDRVVFGEQYF.

This clone was observed a few times. This chain uses TRBV4-3 with TRBJ2-1; 13 bases are a match to TRBD2. V shed 2 bases, J shed 9 bases, and the junction held 4 bases outside the gene matches. The V gene's germline CDR1 is LGHNA and CDR2 YSLEER. The CDR3 runs 15 residues. The CDR3 bases are TGCGCCAGCAGCCAAACTAGCGGGAGGGCCTTTGAGCAGTTCTTC. Its protein is CASSQTSGRAFEQFF.

The DNA for the CDR3 is TGTGCCAGCAGCTTAATGGGACAGGGGCAATCTTTCTTT. This encodes CASSLMGQGQSFF. J is TRBJ1-1 and V is TRBV7-2; TRBD1 agrees at 10 bases. Germline CDR1 and CDR2: SGHTA and FQGNSA. V gave up 2 bases and J gave up 12 bases; unmatched junction bases: 6. This CDR3 has 13 amino acids.

This clone has a handful of counts. This sequence joins TRBV2 and TRBJ1-1; D gene unclear. V was shortened by 5 bases and J by 1 base, with 11 bases between the two germline ends. Germline V gene data show CDR1 as SNHLY and CDR2 as FYNNEI. The CDR3 sequence is 14 residues long. CDR3 loop: CASSYGGGNTEAFF. Written as DNA, the CDR3 is TGTGCCAGCAGTTACGGAGGAGGGAACACTGAAGCTTTCTTT.

The genes are TRBV28 and TRBJ2-5, with 9 bases lining up with TRBD2. V gave up 6 bases and J gave up 5 bases; unmatched junction bases: 10. In germline, CDR1 is MDHEN, CDR2 SYDVKM. The CDR3 spans 15 residues. CDR3 sequence (DNA): TGTGCCAGCAGCCCGGGGACTAGCAGGGAGGAGACCCAGTACTTC. It translates to CASSPGTSREETQYF. The full variable domain, its missing parts supplied by reference TRBV28 and TRBJ2-5, is DVKVTQSSRYLVKRTGEKVFLECVQDMDHENMFWYRQDPGLGLRLIYFSYDVKMKEKGDIPEGYSVSREKKERFSLILESASTNQTSMYLCASSPGTSREETQYFGPGTRLLVL.

This clone was detected a few times. The V and J genes are TRBV5-1 and TRBJ1-1, with TRBD1 matching 10 bases. Germline CDR1 reads SGHRS; CDR2 reads YFSETQ. There are 15 residues in the CDR3. V lost 4 bases and J lost 4; bases outside the gene matches: 7. This chain's CDR3 is CASSETGGVGTEAFF. CDR3 sequence (DNA): TGCGCCAGCAGCGAGACAGGGGGCGTCGGCACTGAAGCTTTCTTT.

The chain employs TRBV30 and TRBJ2-5; TRBD2 aligns across 7 bases. The germline V gene has CDR1 GTSNPN and CDR2 SVGIG (reference sequence). The junction had 7 bases not matched to a gene; V was cut back by 5 bases and J by 4 bases. CDR3 length equals 13 residues. The CDR3 DNA follows: TGTGCCTGGCTGACCGGGGAGGGAGAGACCCAGTACTTC. Translation: CAWLTGEGETQYF. Using reference TRBV30 and TRBJ2-5 for the parts outside the CDR3, the full variable domain is SQTIHQWPATLVQPVGSPLSLECTVEGTSNPNLYWYRQAAGRGLQLLFYSVGIGQISSEVPQNLSASRPQDRQFILSSKKLLLSDSGFYLCAWLTGEGETQYFGPGTRLLVL.

The chain uses TRBV7-2 and TRBJ1-2, with TRBD1 identical over 9 bases. The CDR3 consists of 17 residues. Trimming at V came to 5 bases and at J to 6 bases, leaving 16 bases not matched to a gene. CDR1 is SGHTA, CDR2 FQGNSA, per germline. CDR3 bases: TGTGCCAGCAGCCCACGGACAGGGGACCCATTTCCTGATGGCTACACCTTC. Translation gives CASSPRTGDPFPDGYTF. The variable domain in full, completed from reference TRBV7-2 and TRBJ1-2, reads GAGVSQSPSNKVTEKGKDVELRCDPISGHTALYWYRQSLGQGLEFLIYFQGNSAPDKSGLPSDRFSAERTGGSVSTLTIQRTQQEDSAVYLCASSPRTGDPFPDGYTFGSGTRLTVV.

This clone was seen just once. The rearrangement links TRBV6-5 to TRBJ1-2; D may be TRBD1 (5 bases). Germline V gene data show CDR1 as MNHEY and CDR2 as SVGAGI. CDR3 length: 13 residues. Deletions cut 5 bases from V and 6 bases from J, with 13 bases between. In DNA form, the CDR3 reads TGTGCCAGCAGTCCTGACAGAGTGGATGGCTACACCTTC. This sequence encodes CASSPDRVDGYTF.

This chain links TRBV11-2 with TRBJ1-3, with D perhaps matching TRBD1 (5 bases). Germline-derived CDR1 and CDR2 are SGHAT and FQNNGV. The CDR3 is made up of 16 amino acids. Trimming pared 5 bases from V and 1 base from J, leaving 15 bases between. The CDR3 region has the DNA TGTGCCAGCAGCCAATCGGCCGGGGGGTCTGGAAACACCATATATTTT. It yields the protein CASSQSAGGSGNTIYF. The entire variable domain, with the rest obtained from reference TRBV11-2 and TRBJ1-3, is as follows: EAGVAQSPRYKIIEKRQSVAFWCNPISGHATLYWYQQILGQGPKLLIQFQNNGVVDDSQLPKDRFSAERLKGVDSTLKIQPAKLEDSAVYLCASSQSAGGSGNTIYFGEGSWLTVV.

The chain employs TRBV7-2 and TRBJ2-3; perhaps TRBD1 as D (5 bases). The CDR3 runs 15 residues. V was cut by 5 bases and J by 6 bases, with 18 bases left in between. Germline V gene data show CDR1 as SGHTA and CDR2 as FQGNSA. CDR3 nucleotide sequence: TGTGCCAGCAGCACGGAAGGGGTATCTAGTGATACGCAGTATTTT. It specifies CASSTEGVSSDTQYF.

The chain links TRBV7-2 to TRBJ2-1; TRBD2 might be the D (5 bases). CDR3 size: 15 residues. Trimming pared 3 bases from V and 7 bases from J, leaving 16 bases between. CDR1 and CDR2 from the germline V gene are SGHTA and FQGNSA. As DNA, the CDR3 is TGTGCCAGCAGCTTCAACATAGGAGGAGGAAATGAGCAGTTCTTC. Translation: CASSFNIGGGNEQFF.

The chain links TRBV7-2 to TRBJ2-7; 12 bases are shared with TRBD1. Germline CDR1 and CDR2: SGHTA and FQGNSA. With 0 bases clipped from V and 8 bases from J, the junction kept 11 bases outside the gene matches. The length of the CDR3 is 17 residues. The CDR3 protein is CASSLAIPGTGGKKQYF. The CDR3 region has the DNA TGTGCCAGCAGCTTAGCCATTCCCGGGACAGGGGGCAAAAAGCAGTACTTC. Together with reference TRBV7-2 and TRBJ2-7, the CDR3 gives the full variable domain: GAGVSQSPSNKVTEKGKDVELRCDPISGHTALYWYRQSLGQGLEFLIYFQGNSAPDKSGLPSDRFSAERTGGSVSTLTIQRTQQEDSAVYLCASSLAIPGTGGKKQYFGPGTRLTVT.

The rearrangement links TRBV5-1 to TRBJ2-1; 9 bases are a match to TRBD1. The CDR3 totals 15 residues. V shed 4 bases and J 10 bases; nucleotides not matched to a gene: 12. CDR1 SGHRS and CDR2 YFSETQ come from the germline V gene. The CDR3: CASSQRTGAGPEQFF. As DNA, the CDR3 is TGCGCCAGCAGCCAGCGGACAGGGGCGGGTCCGGAGCAGTTCTTC. Together with reference TRBV5-1 and TRBJ2-1, the CDR3 gives the full variable domain: KAGVTQTPRYLIKTRGQQVTLSCSPISGHRSVSWYQQTPGQGLQFLFEYFSETQRNKGNFPGRFSGRQFSNSRSEMNVSTLELGDSALYLCASSQRTGAGPEQFFGPGTRLTVL.